This T cell receptor (beta chain) comes out of a study of neurological immune-mediated disorders. The cDNA came from 5'RACE, which used 10-nucleotide random UMIs. Sequencing runs each yielded over 160 million TCR-beta sequences from 15-18 subjects. In TCRdb, the 5' RACE reads were re-called with MiXCR into one record per CDR3 protein. The table shows approximately 85,000 distinct CDR3 sequences, with under 15% occurring only once. Sample time point: longitudinal time-point 2. Unsorted libraries were generated from 2 million PBMCs. These cells had been stored in RNAlater at -80 C. Broader study findings: The expanded clones of different subjects shared no CDR3 amino acid sequences (suggesting private repertoires in all groups).

V was shortened by 3 bases and J by 3 bases, with 18 bases between the two germline ends. The CDR3 loop spans 17 amino acids. CDR1 KGHSH and CDR2 LQKENI come from the germline V gene. This clonotype has more than one count but fewer than ten. The antigen remains unidentified. This TCR derives from a female donor with HTLV-1-associated myelopathy (HAM/TSP). Sequencing was done on a sample of PBMCs. The rearrangement joins TRBV18 to TRBJ2-1; D may correspond to TRBD1 or TRBD2 (6 bases each). CDR3 amino acids: CASSPNEPGGFYNEQFF. In DNA, the CDR3 is TGTGCCAGCTCACCCAATGAACCCGGGGGCTTCTACAATGAGCAGTTCTTC.